This T cell receptor (beta chain) was found in a study of blood T cells in healthy people across ages. The V and J ends lost 4 bases and 4 bases respectively, with 23 bases between them. The CDR3 extends over 17 amino acids. Looked up from germline, CDR1 is LGHNT and CDR2 is FRNRAP. Together with a sample-barcoded 5' primer, a J-beta primer mix was included in a second PCR lasting roughly 6 to 12 cycles. TCRdb used MiXCR to reprocess the 5' RACE reads, holding one entry per CDR3 protein. Of 1.5 million to 2 million distinct CDR3 sequences in the sample, 30% to 40% were seen once. This clonotype was detected a few times.

V and J are TRBV12-5 and TRBJ2-7, with a possible D match to TRBD2 (6 bases). This clonotype was sampled from a human donor in good health. The sequenced sample was blood. The CDR3 coding sequence is TGTGCTAGTGGTTCGAGGGAGGCCGTTATCCTCTTTTACGAGCAGTACTTC. It translates to CASGSREAVILFYEQYF.